This T cell receptor beta chain appears in the sequencing data of a study of shared clonotypes between healthy human individuals. Study information: Donors had three CD4 naive, three CD4 memory, two CD8 naive and one CD8 memory plate apiece. Study results and limitations: Among donors, the sharing of clonotypes was expected to be influenced by sequencing depth. Shared clonotypes: roughly 4.7% naive CD4, around 4% naive CD8, about 2.2% memory CD4, 0.35% to 0.5% memory CD8.

About this clone itself: Its target is unknown. Other DNA sequences in this sample translate to the same CDR3.

Only in-frame clones appear in the TCRdb table, and some are missing; sequencing was by immunoSEQ multiplex PCR. The table includes around 2,000,000 clones, 85% to 95% detected once. The germline V gene encodes CDR1 SGHDT and CDR2 YYEEEE. V shed 2 bases and J shed 0 bases, with 8 bases lying between them. The CDR3 runs 15 residues. The receptor's source is a man younger than 35 in good health. J is TRBJ2-2 and V is TRBV5-6; possible D gene TRBD2, 6 bases. Specimen: naive CD4+ T cells sorted from blood. Regarding subset: CD45RA+ positively selected. The CDR3 region is CASSLGGTNTGELFF. The CDR3 DNA reads TGTGCCAGCAGCTTAGGCGGGACGAACACCGGGGAGCTGTTTTTT.